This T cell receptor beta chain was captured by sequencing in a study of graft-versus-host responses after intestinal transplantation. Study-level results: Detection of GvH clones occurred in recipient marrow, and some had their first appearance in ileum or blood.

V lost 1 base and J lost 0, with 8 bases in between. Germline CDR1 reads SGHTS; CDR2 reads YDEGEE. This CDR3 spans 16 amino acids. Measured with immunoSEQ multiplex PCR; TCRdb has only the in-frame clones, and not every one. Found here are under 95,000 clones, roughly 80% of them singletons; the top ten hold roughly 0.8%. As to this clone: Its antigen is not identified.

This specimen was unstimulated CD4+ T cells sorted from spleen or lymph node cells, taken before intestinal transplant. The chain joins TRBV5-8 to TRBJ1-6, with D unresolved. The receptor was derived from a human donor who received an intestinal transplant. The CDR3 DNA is TGTGCCAGCAGCTTGACCCCGAGCTCCTATAATTCACCCCTCCACTTT. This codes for CASSLTPSSYNSPLHF.